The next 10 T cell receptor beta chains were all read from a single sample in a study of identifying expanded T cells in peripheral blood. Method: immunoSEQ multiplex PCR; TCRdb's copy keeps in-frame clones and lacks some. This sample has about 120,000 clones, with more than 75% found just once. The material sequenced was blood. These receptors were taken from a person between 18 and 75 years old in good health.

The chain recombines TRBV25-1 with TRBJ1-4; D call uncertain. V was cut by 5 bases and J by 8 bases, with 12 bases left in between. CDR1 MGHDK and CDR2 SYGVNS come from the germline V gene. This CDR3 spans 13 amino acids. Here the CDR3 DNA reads TGTGCCAGCAGTCAGGCCGGAAGGGAAAAACTGTTTTTT. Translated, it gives CASSQAGREKLFF. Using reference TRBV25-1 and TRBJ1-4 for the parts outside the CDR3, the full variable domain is EADIYQTPRYLVIGTGKKITLECSQTMGHDKMYWYQQDPGMELHLIHYSYGVNSTEKGDLSSESTVSRIRTEHFPLTLESARPSHTSQYLCASSQAGREKLFFGSGTQLSVL.

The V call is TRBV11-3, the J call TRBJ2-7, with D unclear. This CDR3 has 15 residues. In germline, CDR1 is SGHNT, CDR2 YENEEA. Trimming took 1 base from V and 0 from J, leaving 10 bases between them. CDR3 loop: CASSLAGRFSYEQYF. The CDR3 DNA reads TGTGCCAGCAGCTTAGCAGGAAGGTTCTCCTACGAGCAGTACTTC.

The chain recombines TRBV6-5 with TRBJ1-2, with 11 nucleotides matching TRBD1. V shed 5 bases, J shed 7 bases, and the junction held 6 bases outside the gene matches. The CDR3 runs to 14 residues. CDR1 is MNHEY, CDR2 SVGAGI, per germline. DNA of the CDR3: TGTGCCAGCAGTATGGGACAGGGGGGTGGTGGCTACACCTTC. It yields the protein CASSMGQGGGGYTF.

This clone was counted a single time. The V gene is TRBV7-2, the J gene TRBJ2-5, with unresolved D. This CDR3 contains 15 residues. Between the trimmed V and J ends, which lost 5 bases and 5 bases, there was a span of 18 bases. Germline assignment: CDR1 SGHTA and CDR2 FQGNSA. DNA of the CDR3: TGTGCCAGCAGCCCCAGCCATGGTGTTACGGAGACCCAGTACTTC. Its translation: CASSPSHGVTETQYF. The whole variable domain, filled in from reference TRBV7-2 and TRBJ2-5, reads GAGVSQSPSNKVTEKGKDVELRCDPISGHTALYWYRQSLGQGLEFLIYFQGNSAPDKSGLPSDRFSAERTGGSVSTLTIQRTQQEDSAVYLCASSPSHGVTETQYFGPGTRLLVL.

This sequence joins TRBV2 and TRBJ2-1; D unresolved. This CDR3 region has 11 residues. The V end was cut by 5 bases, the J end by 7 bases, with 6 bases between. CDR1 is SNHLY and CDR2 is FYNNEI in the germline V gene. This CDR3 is CASSPGNEQFF. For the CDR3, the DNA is TGTGCCAGCAGTCCCGGGAATGAGCAGTTCTTC. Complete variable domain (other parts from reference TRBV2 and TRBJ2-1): EPEVTQTPSHQVTQMGQEVILRCVPISNHLYFYWYRQILGQKVEFLVSFYNNEISEKSEIFDDQFSVERPDGSNFTLKIRSTKLEDSAMYFCASSPGNEQFFGPGTRLTVL.

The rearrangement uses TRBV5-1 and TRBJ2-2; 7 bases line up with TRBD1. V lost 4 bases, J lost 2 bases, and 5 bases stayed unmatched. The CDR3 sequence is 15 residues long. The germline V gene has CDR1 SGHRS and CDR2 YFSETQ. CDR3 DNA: TGCGCCAGCAGCCCCTGGGACAGCAACACCGGGGAGCTGTTTTTT. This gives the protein CASSPWDSNTGELFF.

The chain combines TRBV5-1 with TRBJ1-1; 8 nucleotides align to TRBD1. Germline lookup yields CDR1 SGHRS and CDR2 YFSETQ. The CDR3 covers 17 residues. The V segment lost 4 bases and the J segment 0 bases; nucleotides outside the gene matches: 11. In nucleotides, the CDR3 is TGCGCCAGCAGCCGGGGGGGACAGGCTTCTATGAACACTGAAGCTTTCTTT. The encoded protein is CASSRGGQASMNTEAFF.

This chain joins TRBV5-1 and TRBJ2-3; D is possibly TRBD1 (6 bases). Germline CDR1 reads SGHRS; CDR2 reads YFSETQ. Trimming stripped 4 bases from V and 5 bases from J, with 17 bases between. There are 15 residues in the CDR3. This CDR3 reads CASSIQGQVLDTQYF. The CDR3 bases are TGCGCCAGCAGCATACAGGGTCAGGTTCTAGATACGCAGTATTTT.

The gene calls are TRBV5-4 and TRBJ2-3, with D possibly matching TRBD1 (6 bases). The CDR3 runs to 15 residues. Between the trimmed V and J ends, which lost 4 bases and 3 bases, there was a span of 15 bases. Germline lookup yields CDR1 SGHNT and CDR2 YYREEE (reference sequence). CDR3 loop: CASSPRTRGTDTQYF. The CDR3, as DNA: TGTGCCAGCAGCCCTCGGACGAGGGGGACAGATACGCAGTATTTT.

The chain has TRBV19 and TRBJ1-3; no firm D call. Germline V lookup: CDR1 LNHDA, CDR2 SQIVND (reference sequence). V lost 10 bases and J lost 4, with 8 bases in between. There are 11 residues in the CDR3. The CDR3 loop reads CAILGGNTIYF. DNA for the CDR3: TGTGCCATCTTGGGGGGAAACACCATATATTTT.